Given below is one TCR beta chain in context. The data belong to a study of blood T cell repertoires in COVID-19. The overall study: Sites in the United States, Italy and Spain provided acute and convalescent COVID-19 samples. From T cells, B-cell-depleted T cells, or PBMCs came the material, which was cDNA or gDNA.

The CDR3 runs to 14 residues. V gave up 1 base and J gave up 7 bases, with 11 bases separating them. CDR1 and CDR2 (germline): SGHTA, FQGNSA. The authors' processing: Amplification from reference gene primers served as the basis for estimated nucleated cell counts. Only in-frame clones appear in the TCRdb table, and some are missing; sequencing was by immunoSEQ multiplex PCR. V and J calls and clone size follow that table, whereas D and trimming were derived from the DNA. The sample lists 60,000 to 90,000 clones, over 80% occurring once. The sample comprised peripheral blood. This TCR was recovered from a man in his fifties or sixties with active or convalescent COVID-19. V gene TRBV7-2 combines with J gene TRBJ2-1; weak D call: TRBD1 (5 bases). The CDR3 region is CASSLVRGGNEQFF. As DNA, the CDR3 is TGTGCCAGCAGCTTAGTAAGGGGTGGGAATGAGCAGTTCTTC.